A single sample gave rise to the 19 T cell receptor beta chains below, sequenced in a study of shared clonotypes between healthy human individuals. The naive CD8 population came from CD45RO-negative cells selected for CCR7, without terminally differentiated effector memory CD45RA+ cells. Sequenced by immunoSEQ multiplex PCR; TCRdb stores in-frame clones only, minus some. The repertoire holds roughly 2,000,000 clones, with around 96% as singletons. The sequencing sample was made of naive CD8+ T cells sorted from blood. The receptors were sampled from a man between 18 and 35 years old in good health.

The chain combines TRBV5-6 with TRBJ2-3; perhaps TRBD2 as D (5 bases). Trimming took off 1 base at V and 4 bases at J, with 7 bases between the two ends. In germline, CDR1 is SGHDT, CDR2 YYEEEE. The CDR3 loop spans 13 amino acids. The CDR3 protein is CASSLPGADTQYF. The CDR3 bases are TGTGCCAGCAGCTTGCCCGGGGCAGATACGCAGTATTTT.

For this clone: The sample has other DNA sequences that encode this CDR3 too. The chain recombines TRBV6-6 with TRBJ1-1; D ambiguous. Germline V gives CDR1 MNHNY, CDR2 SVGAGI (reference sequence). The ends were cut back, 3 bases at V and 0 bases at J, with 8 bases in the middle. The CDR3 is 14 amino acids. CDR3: CASSYSTVNTEAFF. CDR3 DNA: TGTGCCAGCAGTTATTCAACAGTGAACACTGAAGCTTTCTTT.

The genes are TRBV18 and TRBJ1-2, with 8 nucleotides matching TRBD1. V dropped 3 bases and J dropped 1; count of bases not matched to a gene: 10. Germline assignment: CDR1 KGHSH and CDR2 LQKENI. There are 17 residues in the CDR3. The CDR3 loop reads CASSPGQGEGINYGYTF. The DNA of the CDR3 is TGTGCCAGCTCACCCGGACAGGGCGAGGGTATTAACTATGGCTACACCTTC. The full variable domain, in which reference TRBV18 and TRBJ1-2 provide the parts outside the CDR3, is NAGVMQNPRHLVRRRGQEARLRCSPMKGHSHVYWYRQLPEEGLKFMVYLQKENIIDESGMPKERFSAEFPKEGPSILRIQQVVRGDSAAYFCASSPGQGEGINYGYTFGSGTRLTVV.

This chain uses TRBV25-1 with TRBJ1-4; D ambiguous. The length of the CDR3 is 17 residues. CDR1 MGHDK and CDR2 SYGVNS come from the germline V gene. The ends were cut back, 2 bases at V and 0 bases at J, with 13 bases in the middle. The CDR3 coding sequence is TGTGCCAGCAGTGAAGTCTCAGCCCAATCAACTAATGAAAAACTGTTTTTT. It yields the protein CASSEVSAQSTNEKLFF. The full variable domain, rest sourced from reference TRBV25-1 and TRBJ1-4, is EADIYQTPRYLVIGTGKKITLECSQTMGHDKMYWYQQDPGMELHLIHYSYGVNSTEKGDLSSESTVSRIRTEHFPLTLESARPSHTSQYLCASSEVSAQSTNEKLFFGSGTQLSVL.

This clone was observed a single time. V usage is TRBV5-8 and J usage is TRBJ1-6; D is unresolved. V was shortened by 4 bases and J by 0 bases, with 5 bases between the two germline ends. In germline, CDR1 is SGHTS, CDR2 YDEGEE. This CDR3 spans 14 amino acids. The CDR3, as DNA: TGTGCCAGCAGCCTTTTCTCCTATAATTCACCCCTCCACTTT. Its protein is CASSLFSYNSPLHF.

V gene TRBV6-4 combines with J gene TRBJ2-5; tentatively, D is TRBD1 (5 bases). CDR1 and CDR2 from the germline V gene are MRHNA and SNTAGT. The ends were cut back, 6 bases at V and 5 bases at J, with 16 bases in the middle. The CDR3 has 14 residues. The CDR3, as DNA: TGTGCCAGCAGCGGACATTTTTTCGGGGAGACCCAGTACTTC. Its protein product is CASSGHFFGETQYF.

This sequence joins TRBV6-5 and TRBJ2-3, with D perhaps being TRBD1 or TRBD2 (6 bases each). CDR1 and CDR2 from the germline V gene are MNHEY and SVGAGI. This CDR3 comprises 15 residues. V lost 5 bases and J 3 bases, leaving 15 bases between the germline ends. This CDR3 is CASSGGTRRTDTQYF. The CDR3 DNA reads TGTGCCAGCAGTGGAGGGACAAGGAGGACAGATACGCAGTATTTT.

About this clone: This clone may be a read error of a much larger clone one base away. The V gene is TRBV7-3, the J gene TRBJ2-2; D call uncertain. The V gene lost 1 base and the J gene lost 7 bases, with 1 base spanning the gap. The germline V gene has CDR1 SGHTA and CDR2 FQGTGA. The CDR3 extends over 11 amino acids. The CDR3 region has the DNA TGTGCCAGCAGCTTAAACGGGGAGCTGTTTTTT. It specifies CASSLNGELFF.

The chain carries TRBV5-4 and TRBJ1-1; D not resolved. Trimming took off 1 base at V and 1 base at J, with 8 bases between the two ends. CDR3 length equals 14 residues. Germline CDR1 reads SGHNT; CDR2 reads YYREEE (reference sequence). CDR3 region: CASSLLLANTEAFF. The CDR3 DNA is TGTGCCAGCAGCTTGCTGCTGGCGAACACTGAAGCTTTCTTT.

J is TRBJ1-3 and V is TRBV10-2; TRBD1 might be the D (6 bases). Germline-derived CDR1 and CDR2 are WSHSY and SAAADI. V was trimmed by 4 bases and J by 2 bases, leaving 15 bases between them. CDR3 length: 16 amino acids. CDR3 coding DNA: TGCGCCAGCAGTGCGACCACGCCAGGGGCTGGAAACACCATATATTTT. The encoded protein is CASSATTPGAGNTIYF.

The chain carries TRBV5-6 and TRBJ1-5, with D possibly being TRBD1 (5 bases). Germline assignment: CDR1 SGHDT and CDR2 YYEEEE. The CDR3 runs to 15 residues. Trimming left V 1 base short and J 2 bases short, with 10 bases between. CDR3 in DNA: TGTGCCAGCAGCTTGTATCCACAGGGCAATCAGCCCCAGCATTTT. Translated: CASSLYPQGNQPQHF.

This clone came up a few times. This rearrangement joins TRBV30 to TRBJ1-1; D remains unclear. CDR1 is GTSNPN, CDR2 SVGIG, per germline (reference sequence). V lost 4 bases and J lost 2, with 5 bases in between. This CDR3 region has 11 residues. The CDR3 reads CAWKGNTEAFF. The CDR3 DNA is TGTGCCTGGAAAGGTAACACTGAAGCTTTCTTT.

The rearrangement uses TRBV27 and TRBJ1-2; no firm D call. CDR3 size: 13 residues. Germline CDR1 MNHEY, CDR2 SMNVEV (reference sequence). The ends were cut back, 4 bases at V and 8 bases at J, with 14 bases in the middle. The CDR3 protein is CASSSLGFDGYTF. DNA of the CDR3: TGTGCCAGCAGTTCCCTGGGGTTTGACGGCTACACCTTC.

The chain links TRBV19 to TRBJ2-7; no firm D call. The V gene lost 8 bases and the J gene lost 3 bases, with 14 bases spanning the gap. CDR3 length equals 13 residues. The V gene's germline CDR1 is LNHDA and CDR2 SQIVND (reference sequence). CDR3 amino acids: CASSLGMGYEQYF. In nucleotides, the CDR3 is TGTGCCAGTTCATTGGGTATGGGCTACGAGCAGTACTTC. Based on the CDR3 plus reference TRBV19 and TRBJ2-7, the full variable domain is DGGITQSPKYLFRKEGQNVTLSCEQNLNHDAMYWYRQDPGQGLRLIYYSQIVNDFQKGDIAEGYSVSREKKESFPLTVTSAQKNPTAFYLCASSLGMGYEQYFGPGTRLTVT.

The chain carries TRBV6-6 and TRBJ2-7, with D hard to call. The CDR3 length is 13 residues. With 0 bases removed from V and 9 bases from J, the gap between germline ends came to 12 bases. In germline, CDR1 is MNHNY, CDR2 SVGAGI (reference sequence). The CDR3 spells CASSYSLYDWQYF. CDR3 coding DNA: TGTGCCAGCAGTTACTCCCTTTACGATTGGCAGTACTTC.

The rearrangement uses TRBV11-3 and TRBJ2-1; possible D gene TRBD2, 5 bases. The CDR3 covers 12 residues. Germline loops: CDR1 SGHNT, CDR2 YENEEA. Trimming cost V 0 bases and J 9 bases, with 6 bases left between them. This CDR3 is CASSLERGEQFF. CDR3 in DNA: TGTGCCAGCAGCTTAGAACGGGGTGAGCAGTTCTTC.

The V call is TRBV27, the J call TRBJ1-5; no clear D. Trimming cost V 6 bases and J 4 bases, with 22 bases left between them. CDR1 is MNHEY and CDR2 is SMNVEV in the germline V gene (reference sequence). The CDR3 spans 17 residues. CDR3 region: CASSVGSGAAFNQPQHF. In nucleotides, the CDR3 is TGTGCCAGCAGCGTAGGGTCCGGAGCCGCGTTTAATCAGCCCCAGCATTTT.

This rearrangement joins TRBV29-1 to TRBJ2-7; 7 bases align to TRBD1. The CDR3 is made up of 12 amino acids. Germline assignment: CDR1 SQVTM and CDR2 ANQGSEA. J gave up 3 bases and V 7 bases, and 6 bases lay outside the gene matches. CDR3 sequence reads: CSAFTGDYEQYF. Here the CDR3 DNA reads TGCAGCGCCTTTACAGGGGACTACGAGCAGTACTTC.

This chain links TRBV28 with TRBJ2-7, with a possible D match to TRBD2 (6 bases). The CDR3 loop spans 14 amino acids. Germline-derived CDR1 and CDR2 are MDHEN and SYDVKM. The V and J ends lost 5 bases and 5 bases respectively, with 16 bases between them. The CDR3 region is CASSGAGGSDEQYF. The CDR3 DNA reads TGTGCCAGCAGTGGGGCCGGGGGATCCGACGAGCAGTACTTC.